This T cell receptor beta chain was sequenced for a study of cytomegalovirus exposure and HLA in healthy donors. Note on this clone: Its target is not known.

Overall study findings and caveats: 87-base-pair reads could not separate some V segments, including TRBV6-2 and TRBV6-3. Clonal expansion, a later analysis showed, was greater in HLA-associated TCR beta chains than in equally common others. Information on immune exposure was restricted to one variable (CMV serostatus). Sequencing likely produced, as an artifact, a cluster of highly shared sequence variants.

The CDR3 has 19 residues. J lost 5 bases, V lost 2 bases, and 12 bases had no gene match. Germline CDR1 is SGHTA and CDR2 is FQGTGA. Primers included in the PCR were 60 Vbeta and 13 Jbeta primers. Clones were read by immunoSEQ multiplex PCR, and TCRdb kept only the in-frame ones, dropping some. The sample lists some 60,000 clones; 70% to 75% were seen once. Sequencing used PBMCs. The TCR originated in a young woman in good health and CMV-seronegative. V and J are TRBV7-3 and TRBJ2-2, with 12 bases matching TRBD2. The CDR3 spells CASSLAPPLAGGGTGELFF. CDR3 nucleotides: TGTGCCAGCAGCTTAGCCCCTCCACTAGCGGGAGGCGGTACCGGGGAGCTGTTTTTT.